These 7 T cell receptor beta chains originate from one sample sequenced in a study of memory CD4+ T cells and cytomegalovirus serostatus (dated by TCRdb to between 2018 and 2021). Single viable CD3+CD4+CD8-CD45RO+ cells were sorted as memory CD4+ T cells on a FACSAria II. The protocol used for the library was the immunoSEQ multiplex PCR assay. TCRdb re-hosts the immuneACCESS table, in-frame sequences only. Its copies lack some clones; in the studies checked, an unresolved V gene accounts for under half of them, and the cause for the rest is not known. The sample includes about 50,000 clones, with about four fifths observed a single time. The top ten clonotypes cover approximately 0.64% of the sample. Sequenced: memory CD4+ T cells from blood. The origin of the receptors is an adult in good health and CMV-seronegative.

This sequence joins TRBV27 and TRBJ2-7; TRBD1 matches at 7 bases. The V gene end was trimmed by 2 bases and the J gene end by 2 bases; junction bases not matched to a gene: 15. The CDR3 length is 18 residues. Germline CDR1 is MNHEY and CDR2 is SMNVEV (reference sequence). The CDR3 is CASSLTPLGQAYTYEQYF. The CDR3 DNA follows: TGTGCCAGCAGTTTAACCCCGCTCGGACAGGCATATACCTACGAGCAGTACTTC.

CDR3 sequence: CASGHSYEQYF. Here the CDR3 DNA reads TGTGCCAGCGGTCACTCCTACGAGCAGTACTTC. This chain uses TRBV7-8 with TRBJ2-7; D is unresolved. There are 11 residues in the CDR3. V was pared by 8 bases and J by 0 bases, with 5 bases between. Germline-derived CDR1 and CDR2 are SGHVS and FQNEAQ.

V is TRBV14 and J is TRBJ2-3; 13 bases line up with TRBD2. The CDR3 is 22 residues long. J lost 1 base, V lost 3 bases, and 19 bases had no gene match. The germline V gene encodes CDR1 SGHDN and CDR2 FVKESK. The CDR3 loop is CASSHFPGLTSGGWFGTDTQYF. CDR3 DNA sequence: TGTGCCAGCAGCCACTTCCCCGGACTGACTAGCGGGGGGTGGTTTGGCACAGATACGCAGTATTTT.

This chain joins TRBV10-3 and TRBJ1-1; D unclear. The CDR3 consists of 14 residues. V lost 0 bases and J 2 bases, leaving 7 bases between the germline ends. Germline V gene data show CDR1 as ENHRY and CDR2 as SYGVKD. The CDR3 is CAISESAANTEAFF. The CDR3 nucleotides are TGTGCCATCAGTGAGTCGGCAGCAAACACTGAAGCTTTCTTT.

The DNA of the CDR3 is TGTGCCAGCAGCTTAGAACAGGGTACGGACTACACCTTC. This translates into CASSLEQGTDYTF. V is TRBV7-3 and J is TRBJ1-2; perhaps TRBD1 as D (6 bases). The V gene lost 2 bases and the J gene lost 10 bases, with 14 bases spanning the gap. Looked up from germline, CDR1 is SGHTA and CDR2 is FQGTGA. The CDR3 is 13 amino acids.

This clone showed up just a few times. The rearrangement uses TRBV28 and TRBJ2-3; D could derive from TRBD1 or TRBD2 (6 bases each). With 5 bases removed from V and 6 bases from J, the gap between germline ends came to 21 bases. The CDR3 extends over 16 amino acids. The germline CDR1 and CDR2 sequences are MDHEN and SYDVKM. In DNA form, the CDR3 reads TGTGCCAGCAGTCCCCGACCGGGGGCTTACGCGGATACGCAGTATTTT. Protein: CASSPRPGAYADTQYF.

The V call is TRBV6-5, the J call TRBJ1-2; D is ambiguous. This CDR3 contains 15 residues. V gave up 6 bases and J gave up 0 bases, with 14 bases separating them. Germline-derived CDR1 and CDR2 are MNHEY and SVGAGI. Here the CDR3 reads CASSPQRGTNYGYTF. DNA for the CDR3: TGTGCCAGCAGCCCCCAGCGGGGAACTAACTATGGCTACACCTTC.